This T cell receptor (beta chain) is from a study of shared clonotypes between healthy human individuals. Study as a whole: Per donor, CD8 memory used one plate, CD8 naive used two, CD4 memory used three and CD4 naive used three.

Sequencing was performed with immunoSEQ multiplex PCR; in TCRdb, only in-frame clones are kept and a portion is missing. The table has roughly 680,000 clones, roughly 72% seen once. Between the trimmed V and J ends, which lost 5 bases and 4 bases, there was a span of 9 bases. The CDR3 is made up of 12 amino acids. The germline gives CDR1 MDHEN, CDR2 SYDVKM. Those who donated, Caucasian adults without exception, all lived in Nashville, Tennessee. Sample: memory CD4+ T cells sorted from blood. Regarding subset: CD45RA-negative fraction. The chain joins TRBV28 to TRBJ2-7; no clear D. The receptor's source is a woman younger than 45 in good health. The CDR3 region is CASSPPNYEQYF. CDR3 in DNA: TGTGCCAGCAGTCCCCCGAATTACGAGCAGTACTTC. The variable domain in full, with the rest retrieved from reference TRBV28 and TRBJ2-7, is DVKVTQSSRYLVKRTGEKVFLECVQDMDHENMFWYRQDPGLGLRLIYFSYDVKMKEKGDIPEGYSVSREKKERFSLILESASTNQTSMYLCASSPPNYEQYFGPGTRLTVT.